These T cell receptor beta chains were read from a single sample in a study of type 1 regulatory T cells. TCRdb re-analysed the reads in MiXCR, keeping a single row per CDR3 protein. The sample contains around 64,000 distinct CDR3 sequences, less than 25% of which appear only once. The antigens of these receptors remain unknown. Sequenced: cultured type 1 regulatory T (Tr1) cells, either the whole culture or a sorted fraction (not recorded which). The receptors were sampled from a human donor in good health. CDR3s include the opening cysteine and the closing phenylalanine or tryptophan. The D gene is left open where the match is weak. Size values are once, few and many counts, or a class for expanded clones, and some rows have none.

D gene	V gene	clone size	J gene	CDR3 protein	CDR3 DNA
NA	TRBV27	few	TRBJ2-3	CASSSQRGASTDTQYF	TGTGCCAGCAGTTCACAACGCGGAGCTAGCACAGATACGCAGTATTTT
NA	TRBV30	NA	TRBJ2-1	CAWSPLAYNEQFF	TGTGCCTGGAGTCCACTAGCCTACAATGAGCAGTTCTTC
NA	TRBV29-1	NA	TRBJ1-2	CSVEPGEDGYTF	TGCAGCGTTGAGCCCGGGGAAGATGGCTACACCTTC
NA	TRBV5-5	once	TRBJ2-7	CASSAAGNPWGYEQYF	TGTGCCAGCAGCGCGGCCGGGAACCCCTGGGGGTACGAGCAGTACTTC
TRBD1	TRBV2	NA	TRBJ2-1	CASRGTGVYNEQFF	TGTGCCAGCAGGGGGACAGGGGTCTACAATGAGCAGTTCTTC
NA	TRBV5-1	few	TRBJ2-1	CASSLAIGGAYNEQFF	TGCGCCAGCAGCTTGGCCATCGGGGGAGCCTACAATGAGCAGTTCTTC
NA	TRBV7-9	few	TRBJ2-1	CASSSLKWANEQFF	TGTGCCAGCAGCTCGCTCAAATGGGCAAATGAGCAGTTCTTC
NA	TRBV18	NA	TRBJ2-7	CASSPSGGSYEQYF	TGTGCCAGCTCACCATCCGGCGGCTCCTACGAGCAGTACTTC
TRBD1	TRBV4-3	NA	TRBJ2-1	CASSQSRPGGWNEQFF	TGCGCCAGCAGCCAATCCAGACCAGGGGGTTGGAATGAGCAGTTCTTC
NA	TRBV29-1	NA	TRBJ2-3	CGLGAQTDTQYF	TGCGGCTTGGGGGCACAGACAGATACGCAGTATTTT
NA	TRBV5-4	few	TRBJ2-6	CASSQGRIRANVLTF	TGTGCCAGCAGCCAGGGACGGATAAGGGCCAACGTCCTGACTTTC
NA	TRBV9	NA	TRBJ2-2	CASSVLSRQANTGELFF	TGTGCCAGCAGCGTTCTATCGAGACAGGCGAACACCGGGGAGCTGTTTTTT
NA	TRBV20-1	NA	TRBJ1-4	CSARVAGRTNEKLFF	TGCAGTGCTAGAGTCGCAGGGCGGACTAATGAAAAACTGTTTTTT
NA	TRBV3-1	few	TRBJ2-1	CASSQLDGGRKQFF	TGTGCCAGCAGCCAATTAGACGGAGGGAGGAAGCAGTTCTTC
NA	TRBV12-3/TRBV12-4	many	TRBJ2-1	CASSLEGTYNEQFF	TGTGCCAGCAGTTTAGAGGGGACCTACAATGAGCAGTTCTTC
TRBD2	TRBV5-1	few	TRBJ2-5	CASSFSGNQETQYF	TGCGCCAGCAGCTTCAGCGGGAACCAAGAGACCCAGTACTTC
NA	TRBV3-1	NA	TRBJ2-3	CASSQDPTRDTQYF	TGTGCCAGCAGCCAAGATCCAACCCGGGATACGCAGTATTTT